These 3 T cell receptor beta chains share one sample of origin, sequenced in a study of T cell responses to AZD1222 COVID-19 vaccine. The method was immunoSEQ multiplex PCR; TCRdb's version includes in-frame clones alone and lacks a portion of them. The data contain about 270,000 clones, around 92% of them singletons. The source was peripheral blood, collected 28 days after the second AZD1222 dose. The receptors here all came from an adult who received the AZD1222 COVID-19 vaccine.

This chain uses TRBV2 with TRBJ2-3, with D unresolved. Trimming took 3 bases from V and 2 from J, leaving 9 bases between them. Germline assignment: CDR1 SNHLY and CDR2 FYNNEI. The CDR3 runs 14 residues. CDR3 nucleotide sequence: TGTGCCAGCAGTGACAGGTTCCCCACAGATACGCAGTATTTT. Amino acid sequence: CASSDRFPTDTQYF.

The DNA for the CDR3 is TGTGCCAGCTCACCCCCGGGACGTGAGCAGTTCTTC. This sequence encodes CASSPPGREQFF. The gene calls are TRBV18 and TRBJ2-1, with D perhaps being TRBD1 or TRBD2 (5 bases each). Looked up from germline, CDR1 is KGHSH and CDR2 is LQKENI. The ends were cut back, 3 bases at V and 9 bases at J, with 9 bases in the middle. This CDR3 region has 12 residues.

V is TRBV28 and J is TRBJ1-2; D ambiguous. The CDR3 length is 16 residues. Trimming left V 5 bases short and J 4 bases short, with 20 bases between. Germline V lookup: CDR1 MDHEN, CDR2 SYDVKM. The CDR3 nucleotides read TGTGCCAGCAGTCCCTCCGGTGGAGGCTTCGGCTATGGCTACACCTTC. As protein: CASSPSGGGFGYGYTF.